Shown below are 19 T cell receptor beta chains from a single sample sequenced in a study of patients and donors after allogeneic stem cell transplantation. MiXCR, applied by TCRdb to the RT-PCR reads, yields one record per CDR3 protein. In the table there are approximately 250,000 distinct CDR3 sequences, 12% to 15% of which are singletons. Sequencing input: blood, either unsorted or a sorted T cell fraction (not recorded which). These receptors were obtained from a human donor who was either an allogeneic HSCT recipient or a stem cell or donor lymphocyte infusion donor (not recorded which). It is not recorded whose cells these are; they may come from a transplant donor.

The chain uses TRBV15 and TRBJ2-1; D is possibly TRBD1 (6 bases). CDR3 size: 16 residues. CDR1 is LNHNV and CDR2 is YYDKDF in the germline V gene (reference sequence). V was trimmed by 4 bases and J by 4 bases, leaving 17 bases between them. CDR3 nucleotide sequence: TGTGCCACCAGCACCGACAGGCCGATTGGGTACAATGAGCAGTTCTTC. Its protein is CATSTDRPIGYNEQFF.

The CDR3 nucleotides read TGTGCCAGTACATCGGGCACCTCCTATGGCTACACCTTC. Its protein is CASTSGTSYGYTF. The rearrangement joins TRBV19 to TRBJ1-2; D is unresolved. V was trimmed by 7 bases and J by 4 bases, leaving 13 bases between them. This CDR3 spans 13 amino acids. Looked up from germline, CDR1 is LNHDA and CDR2 is SQIVND (reference sequence).

This clonotype was observed many times. The chain uses TRBV20-1 and TRBJ1-4; TRBD1 matches 9 bases. The CDR3 extends over 14 amino acids. The V and J ends lost 2 bases and 5 bases, in that order; junction bases with no gene match: 3. Germline CDR1 and CDR2: DFQATT and SNEGSKA (reference sequence). DNA of the CDR3: TGCAGTGCTAGATCGGGGACAGGGAATGAAAAACTGTTTTTT. This encodes CSARSGTGNEKLFF.

This clonotype was counted a few times. One end of the junction varies from germline; a read error may be responsible. V gene TRBV7-7 combines with J gene TRBJ2-3; 7 bases map to TRBD1. Germline V gene lookup returns CDR1 SSHAT and CDR2 FNYEAQ (reference sequence). The CDR3 covers 14 residues. The CDR3 sequence is CASSPRQGIDTQYF. DNA for the CDR3: TGTGCTAGCAGCCCTAGACAGGGAATAGATACGCAGTATTTT.

This clonotype was detected a few times. CDR3 protein: CASSRTLNTEAFF. As DNA, the CDR3 is TGTGCCAGCAGTAGGACCTTGAACACTGAAGCTTTCTTT. The V and J genes are TRBV12-3 or TRBV12-4 and TRBJ1-1; no reliable D call. The CDR3 is 13 amino acids. V lost 5 bases and J lost 0, with 7 bases in between.

This rearrangement joins TRBV12-3 or TRBV12-4 to TRBJ2-6; TRBD1 matches at 7 bases. This CDR3 is 17 amino acids long. V lost 4 bases and J lost 2; bases outside the gene matches: 8. The CDR3 DNA sequence: TGTGCCAGCAGTTCCCCGGGACAGAGAGCTGGGGCCAACGTCCTGACTTTC. It specifies CASSSPGQRAGANVLTF.

This clonotype was seen ten or more times. The rearrangement links TRBV21-1 to TRBJ2-3; TRBD1 reflects the table's D call only, with no check against the DNA. TRBV21-1 is noted as a pseudogene. The CDR3 runs 15 residues. This CDR3 reads CASSTTGGEGPTQYF. CDR3 sequence (DNA): TGTGCCAGCAGCACGACAGGGGGCGAAGGTCCGACGCAGTATTTT.

This clonotype was recorded at least ten times. V gene TRBV12-3 or TRBV12-4 combines with J gene TRBJ2-1; possible D gene TRBD2, 6 bases. There are 13 residues in the CDR3. V was shortened by 0 bases and J by 7 bases, with 7 bases between the two germline ends. Here the CDR3 reads CASSLAGGNEQFF. The CDR3 DNA is TGTGCCAGCAGTTTAGCCGGGGGAAATGAGCAGTTCTTC.

This clonotype was counted ten times or more. The chain links TRBV20-1 to TRBJ2-5, with 11 bases matching TRBD2. Germline V gene lookup returns CDR1 DFQATT and CDR2 SNEGSKA (reference sequence). V gave up 6 bases and J gave up 9 bases; unmatched junction bases: 15. This CDR3 is built from 15 residues. The CDR3 bases are TGCAGTGCCGCTCCTGGACTAGCGGGCCCTAGGGCCCAGTACTTC. This translates into CSAAPGLAGPRAQYF.

This chain connects TRBV20-1 to TRBJ1-4; unclear D gene. V was shortened by 0 bases and J by 3 bases, with 11 bases between the two germline ends. CDR1 is DFQATT, CDR2 SNEGSKA, per germline (reference sequence). The CDR3 spans 15 residues. CDR3 nucleotide sequence: TGCAGTGCTAGAGATCCTGGCGCTTCTAATGAAAAACTGTTTTTT. As protein: CSARDPGASNEKLFF.

This clonotype was counted at least ten times. The V call is TRBV29-1, the J call TRBJ1-4; D is ambiguous. V dropped 7 bases and J dropped 7 bases, with 16 bases sitting between them. The V gene's germline CDR1 is SQVTM and CDR2 ANQGSEA. This CDR3 contains 13 residues. The chain's CDR3 is CSARWEGGEKLFF. The CDR3 DNA reads as TGCAGCGCCCGGTGGGAGGGCGGTGAAAAACTGTTTTTT.

This clonotype was picked up a small number of times. The chain has TRBV7-2 and TRBJ2-3; 12 nucleotides align to TRBD2. CDR1 SGHTA and CDR2 FQGNSA come from the germline V gene. The CDR3 loop spans 16 amino acids. V dropped 2 bases and J dropped 5; count of bases not matched to a gene: 5. This chain's CDR3 is CASSLWLAGGGDTQYF. The CDR3 region has the DNA TGTGCCAGCAGCTTATGGCTAGCGGGGGGGGGAGATACGCAGTATTTT.

The chain employs TRBV10-3 and TRBJ2-3, with 8 bases lining up with TRBD2. The germline V gene has CDR1 ENHRY and CDR2 SYGVKD. Losses at the gene ends were 9 bases for V and 0 bases for J; bases not matched to a gene: 2. The CDR3 loop spans 13 amino acids. The CDR3 spells CAMGTSSTDTQYF. CDR3 in DNA: TGTGCCATGGGGACTAGTAGCACAGATACGCAGTATTTT.

The chain combines TRBV10-3 with TRBJ1-2; D unclear. CDR3 length equals 17 residues. Trimming removed 7 bases at V and 2 bases at J, with 23 bases between. Germline CDR1 is ENHRY and CDR2 is SYGVKD. CDR3 loop: CAIKPPETELLNYGYTF. In DNA form, the CDR3 reads TGTGCCATCAAACCCCCCGAGACGGAACTCCTAAACTATGGCTACACCTTC.

The chain joins TRBV20-1 to TRBJ1-5; 8 bases fit TRBD1. Germline V gene data show CDR1 as DFQATT and CDR2 as SNEGSKA (reference sequence). The V and J ends lost 5 bases and 0 bases, in that order; junction bases with no gene match: 12. The CDR3 length is 17 residues. The DNA of the CDR3 is TGCAGTGCTGACACATGGACAGGGACCGATAGCAATCAGCCCCAGCATTTT. Its translation is CSADTWTGTDSNQPQHF.

The count of this clonotype is one. The chain links TRBV3-1 to TRBJ2-5, with 7 bases matching TRBD2. The CDR3 sequence is 13 residues long. Germline CDR1 and CDR2: LGHDT and YNNKEL (reference sequence). J was trimmed by 4 bases and V by 4 bases; bases with no gene match: 3. The CDR3 DNA follows: TGTGCCAGCAGCCTGGAGCGGGGAGAGACCCAGTACTTC. It codes for CASSLERGETQYF.

This clonotype was counted ten times or more. This chain joins TRBV6-2 or TRBV6-3 and TRBJ1-5, with D hard to call. Trimming cost V 6 bases and J 3 bases, with 12 bases left between them. The V gene's germline CDR1 is MNHEY and CDR2 SVGEGT. This CDR3 contains 14 residues. The CDR3 is CASSPTAFNQPQHF. CDR3 nucleotide sequence: TGTGCCAGCAGCCCGACTGCTTTCAATCAGCCCCAGCATTTT.

The rearrangement joins TRBV2 to TRBJ1-1; no reliable D call. V shed 6 bases and J shed 11 bases, with 13 bases lying between them. Germline V gives CDR1 SNHLY, CDR2 FYNNEI. CDR3 length: 11 residues. CDR3 coding DNA: TGTGCCAGCAGACAGCTTGCGGCGGCTTTCTTT. Translating it yields CASRQLAAAFF. The variable domain in full, with the rest retrieved from reference TRBV2 and TRBJ1-1, is EPEVTQTPSHQVTQMGQEVILRCVPISNHLYFYWYRQILGQKVEFLVSFYNNEISEKSEIFDDQFSVERPDGSNFTLKIRSTKLEDSAMYFCASRQLAAAFFGQGTRLTVV.

The rearrangement links TRBV3-1 to TRBJ2-3, with unresolved D. The germline V gene encodes CDR1 LGHDT and CDR2 YNNKEL (reference sequence). The V and J ends lost 6 bases and 6 bases respectively, with 13 bases between them. CDR3 size: 13 residues. CDR3 loop: CASSFTLWDTQYF. CDR3 DNA: TGTGCCAGCAGTTTTACACTATGGGATACGCAGTATTTT.